A single sample is the source of the 18 T cell receptor beta chains below, sequenced in a study of T cell responses to AZD1222 COVID-19 vaccine. Assay used: immunoSEQ multiplex PCR; TCRdb lists only in-frame clones, some missing. This repertoire shows under 150,000 clones, approximately 90% found once; its top ten account for roughly 2.6%. This specimen was peripheral blood, taken on day 0 of AZD1222 vaccination. These TCRs come from an adult in good health.

This clone has just a few counts. The chain joins TRBV19 to TRBJ1-6; 10 nucleotides match TRBD1. With 5 bases clipped from V and 10 bases from J, the junction kept 8 bases outside the gene matches. Germline lookup yields CDR1 LNHDA and CDR2 SQIVND (reference sequence). The CDR3 contains 15 residues. Here the CDR3 DNA reads TGTGCCAGTAGTCTCCCCGGGACAGGGGCCTCACCCCTCCACTTT. This translates into CASSLPGTGASPLHF.

This chain uses TRBV5-5 with TRBJ1-3, with 7 bases that match TRBD1. The V segment lost 4 bases and the J segment 1 base; nucleotides outside the gene matches: 5. Germline V gene data show CDR1 as SGHKS and CDR2 as YYEKEE (reference sequence). This CDR3 region has 15 residues. CDR3 DNA: TGTGCCAGCAGCAGAGGGGACAGTTCTGGAAACACCATATATTTT. Amino acid sequence: CASSRGDSSGNTIYF.

This chain connects TRBV24-1 to TRBJ2-3; D ambiguous. CDR1 and CDR2 (germline): KGHDR, SFDVKD. The V end lost 5 bases, the J end lost 0 bases, and 11 bases lay between the germline ends. The CDR3 covers 15 residues. CDR3 protein: CATSAPDPSTDTQYF. The CDR3 nucleotides are TGTGCCACCAGTGCTCCAGACCCTAGCACAGATACGCAGTATTTT.

This clone turned up a few times. The chain uses TRBV28 and TRBJ1-5; D ambiguous. The germline V and J ends were trimmed by 5 bases and 4 bases, with 12 bases remaining between them. This CDR3 contains 14 residues. Germline CDR1 and CDR2: MDHEN and SYDVKM. The CDR3 DNA follows: TGTGCCAGCAGTGGCCCCCCGGGGAATCAGCCCCAGCATTTT. This translates into CASSGPPGNQPQHF.

The V and J genes are TRBV19 and TRBJ2-4; 9 bases fit TRBD1. CDR3 length equals 18 residues. With 6 bases clipped from V and 1 base from J, the junction kept 13 bases outside the gene matches. Per the germline V gene, CDR1 is LNHDA and CDR2 is SQIVND (reference sequence). CDR3 bases: TGTGCCAGTAGGAAACAGGGGGCTAATAGCTTCGCCAAAAACATTCAGTACTTC. Translating it yields CASRKQGANSFAKNIQYF.

This clone was seen a single time. The gene calls are TRBV19 and TRBJ2-3, with TRBD2 matching over 10 bases. V lost 6 bases and J lost 2; bases outside the gene matches: 5. The CDR3 runs 15 residues. CDR1 and CDR2 (germline): LNHDA, SQIVND (reference sequence). In DNA, the CDR3 is TGTGCCAGTAGCAGGACTAGCGGATACACAGATACGCAGTATTTT. Its translation is CASSRTSGYTDTQYF.

This clone was counted a single time. The chain recombines TRBV7-9 with TRBJ1-2; 9 bases are a match to TRBD1. The V and J ends lost 5 bases and 7 bases, in that order; junction bases with no gene match: 8. The CDR3 length is 14 residues. Looked up from germline, CDR1 is SEHNR and CDR2 is FQNEAQ (reference sequence). The DNA of the CDR3 is TGTGCCAGCAGCCCTCCGGGACAGGGATTTGGCTACACCTTC. Translated, it gives CASSPPGQGFGYTF.

The chain couples TRBV10-2 to TRBJ2-2; D might be TRBD2 (5 bases). V was trimmed by 5 bases and J by 6 bases, leaving 16 bases between them. Germline CDR1 and CDR2: WSHSY and SAAADI. This CDR3 is built from 15 residues. The CDR3 here is CASSPGVAGAGELFF. CDR3 DNA sequence: TGCGCCAGCAGTCCTGGGGTAGCCGGGGCCGGGGAGCTGTTTTTT.

The sample holds one count of this clone. The chain employs TRBV24-1 and TRBJ2-5; D possibly corresponds to TRBD1 (6 bases). Per the germline V gene, CDR1 is KGHDR and CDR2 is SFDVKD. Deletions cut 5 bases from V and 5 bases from J, with 14 bases between. The CDR3 extends over 14 amino acids. The CDR3 nucleotides read TGTGCCACCAGTGGACAGGACTTTGGGGAGACCCAGTACTTC. Its protein product is CATSGQDFGETQYF.

For the CDR3, the DNA is TGTGCCAGCAGCGTAGGGTGGGGAAATGAGCAGTTCTTC. As protein: CASSVGWGNEQFF. The rearrangement joins TRBV9 to TRBJ2-1; D is uncertain. There are 13 residues in the CDR3. V shed 0 bases and J shed 7 bases, with 8 bases lying between them. Germline V lookup: CDR1 SGDLS, CDR2 YYNGEE.

This chain uses TRBV24-1 with TRBJ2-1; unclear D gene. Per germline, CDR1 KGHDR and CDR2 SFDVKD. The CDR3 consists of 12 residues. Trimming took off 4 bases at V and 8 bases at J, with 8 bases between the two ends. The chain's CDR3 is CATSDPPHEQFF. The CDR3, as DNA: TGTGCCACCAGTGACCCCCCGCATGAGCAGTTCTTC.

V and J are TRBV7-8 and TRBJ1-6; perhaps TRBD1 as D (5 bases). The V and J ends lost 0 bases and 10 bases respectively, with 7 bases between them. The CDR3 sequence is 13 residues long. Germline CDR1 SGHVS, CDR2 FQNEAQ. The CDR3 region has the DNA TGTGCCAGCAGCTTAGCGAGGGGCTCACCCCTCCACTTT. Translation: CASSLARGSPLHF. The variable domain in full, with the rest retrieved from reference TRBV7-8 and TRBJ1-6, is GAGVSQSPRYKVAKRGQDVALRCDPISGHVSLFWYQQALGQGPEFLTYFQNEAQLDKSGLPSDRFFAERPEGSVSTLKIQRTQQEDSAVYLCASSLARGSPLHFGNGTRLTVT.

The chain is built from TRBV4-2 and TRBJ1-1; unclear D gene. Germline V gene lookup returns CDR1 LGHNA and CDR2 YNFKEQ. CDR3 length: 13 residues. V was shortened by 2 bases and J by 5 bases, with 9 bases between the two germline ends. In DNA form, the CDR3 reads TGTGCCAGCAGCCAACCAAAGGGAACTGAAGCTTTCTTT. It codes for CASSQPKGTEAFF.

V gene TRBV21-1 combines with J gene TRBJ1-4; the D segment call TRBD1 is taken from the table without a DNA check. TRBV21-1 counts as a pseudogene. There are 16 residues in the CDR3. Written as DNA, the CDR3 is TGTGCCAGCAGCAAAGGACAGGGGGCAACTAATGAAAAACTGTTTTTT. Translated: CASSKGQGATNEKLFF.

The V call is TRBV6-6, the J call TRBJ2-1, with D perhaps TRBD1 or TRBD2 (6 bases each). Germline V gives CDR1 MNHNY, CDR2 SVGAGI (reference sequence). The CDR3 sequence is 14 residues long. Trimming cost V 8 bases and J 3 bases, with 14 bases left between them. The CDR3, as DNA: TGTGCCAGCGGTGCGGAGGGGGGCTACAATGAGCAGTTCTTC. This codes for CASGAEGGYNEQFF.

The chain employs TRBV24-1 and TRBJ1-2, with 8 bases that match TRBD1. Germline V CDR1 and CDR2: KGHDR, SFDVKD. This CDR3 comprises 15 residues. Losses at the gene ends were 3 bases for V and 2 bases for J; bases not matched to a gene: 4. The CDR3 protein is CATSDPRTGNYGYTF. The CDR3 nucleotides read TGTGCCACCAGTGATCCTCGGACAGGGAACTATGGCTACACCTTC.

The genes are TRBV30 and TRBJ2-7; 10 bases are a match to TRBD1. This CDR3 has 13 amino acids. Trimming at V came to 4 bases and at J to 4 bases, leaving 4 bases not matched to a gene. CDR1 and CDR2 (germline): GTSNPN, SVGIG (reference sequence). CDR3: CAWNRDRGYEQYF. DNA for the CDR3: TGTGCCTGGAATCGGGACAGGGGTTACGAGCAGTACTTC.

CDR3 region: CASSDFPAGDSHNEQFF. CDR3 in DNA: TGTGCCAGCAGTGACTTTCCAGCGGGAGATAGCCACAATGAGCAGTTCTTC. The rearrangement links TRBV6-4 to TRBJ2-1, with 8 bases fitting TRBD2. The CDR3 length is 17 residues. Germline assignment: CDR1 MRHNA and CDR2 SNTAGT. V gave up 1 base and J gave up 5 bases; unmatched junction bases: 10.